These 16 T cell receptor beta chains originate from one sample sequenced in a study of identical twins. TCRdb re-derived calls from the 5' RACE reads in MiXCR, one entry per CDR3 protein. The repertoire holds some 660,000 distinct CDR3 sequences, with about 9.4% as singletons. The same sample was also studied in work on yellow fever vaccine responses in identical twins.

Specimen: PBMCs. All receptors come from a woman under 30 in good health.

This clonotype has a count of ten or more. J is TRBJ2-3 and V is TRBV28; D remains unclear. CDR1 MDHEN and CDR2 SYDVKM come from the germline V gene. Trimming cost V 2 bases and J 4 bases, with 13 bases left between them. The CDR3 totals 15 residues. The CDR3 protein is CASSLLNPGPDTQYF. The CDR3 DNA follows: TGTGCCAGCAGTTTACTTAACCCGGGCCCAGATACGCAGTATTTT.

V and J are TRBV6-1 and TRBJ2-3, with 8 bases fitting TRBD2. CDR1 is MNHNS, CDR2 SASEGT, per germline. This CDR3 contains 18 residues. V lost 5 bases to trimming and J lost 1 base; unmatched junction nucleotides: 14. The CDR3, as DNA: TGTGCCAGCAGTCGGACCCCAGCGGGAGTGATGGGCACAGATACGCAGTATTTT. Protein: CASSRTPAGVMGTDTQYF.

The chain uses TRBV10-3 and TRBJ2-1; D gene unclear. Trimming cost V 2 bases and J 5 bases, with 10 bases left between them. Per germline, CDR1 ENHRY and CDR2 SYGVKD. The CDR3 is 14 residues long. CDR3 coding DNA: TGTGCCATCAGTGAGCCTGATACCGACAATGAGCAGTTCTTC. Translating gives CAISEPDTDNEQFF.

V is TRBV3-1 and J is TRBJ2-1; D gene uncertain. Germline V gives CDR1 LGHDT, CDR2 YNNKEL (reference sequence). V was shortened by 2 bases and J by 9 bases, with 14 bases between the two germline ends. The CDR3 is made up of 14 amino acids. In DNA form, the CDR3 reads TGTGCCAGCAGCCAACCGGCGACTTTCAGTGAGCAGTTCTTC. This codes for CASSQPATFSEQFF.

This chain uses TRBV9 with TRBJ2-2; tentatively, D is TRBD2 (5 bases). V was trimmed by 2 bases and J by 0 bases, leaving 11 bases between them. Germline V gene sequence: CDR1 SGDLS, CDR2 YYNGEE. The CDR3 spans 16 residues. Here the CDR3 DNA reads TGTGCCAGCAGCGTCCTAGCTGCGACGAACACCGGGGAGCTGTTTTTT. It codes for CASSVLAATNTGELFF.

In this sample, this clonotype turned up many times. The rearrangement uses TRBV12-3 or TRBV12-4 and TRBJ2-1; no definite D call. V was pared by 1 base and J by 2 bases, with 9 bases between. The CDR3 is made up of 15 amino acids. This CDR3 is CASSLDRRAYNEQFF. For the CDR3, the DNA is TGTGCCAGCAGTTTAGACCGTCGAGCCTACAATGAGCAGTTCTTC.

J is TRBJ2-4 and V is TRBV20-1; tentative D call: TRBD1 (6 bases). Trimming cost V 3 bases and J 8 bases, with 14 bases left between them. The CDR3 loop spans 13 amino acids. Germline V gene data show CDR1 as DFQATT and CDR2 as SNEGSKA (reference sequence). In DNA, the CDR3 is TGCAGTGCTAGGTACAGGGCCGTTGACATTCAGTACTTC. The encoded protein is CSARYRAVDIQYF.

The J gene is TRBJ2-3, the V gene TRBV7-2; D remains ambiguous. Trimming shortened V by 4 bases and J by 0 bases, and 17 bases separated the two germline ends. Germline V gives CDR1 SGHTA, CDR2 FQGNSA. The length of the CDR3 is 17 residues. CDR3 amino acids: CASSSRPTLRSTDTQYF. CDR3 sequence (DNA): TGTGCCAGCAGCTCCCGTCCTACACTTAGGAGCACAGATACGCAGTATTTT. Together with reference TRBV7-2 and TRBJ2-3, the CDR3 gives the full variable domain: GAGVSQSPSNKVTEKGKDVELRCDPISGHTALYWYRQSLGQGLEFLIYFQGNSAPDKSGLPSDRFSAERTGGSVSTLTIQRTQQEDSAVYLCASSSRPTLRSTDTQYFGPGTRLTVL.

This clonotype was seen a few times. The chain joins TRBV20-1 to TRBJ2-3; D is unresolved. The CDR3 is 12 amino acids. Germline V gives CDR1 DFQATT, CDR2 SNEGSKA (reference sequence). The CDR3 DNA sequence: TGCAGGGGGATTAGCTACACAGATACGCAGTATTTT. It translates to CRGISYTDTQYF.

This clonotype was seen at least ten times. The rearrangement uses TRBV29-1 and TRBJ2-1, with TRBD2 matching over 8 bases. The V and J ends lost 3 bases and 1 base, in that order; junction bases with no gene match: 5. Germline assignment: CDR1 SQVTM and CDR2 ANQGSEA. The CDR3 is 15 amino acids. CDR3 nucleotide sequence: TGCAGCGTTGATGCCAGCGGGGGTTCCTACAATGAGCAGTTCTTC. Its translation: CSVDASGGSYNEQFF.

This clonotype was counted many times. This chain's CDR3 is CATSDSGRNSPLHF. As DNA, the CDR3 is TGTGCCACCAGTGATTCCGGGCGTAATTCACCCCTCCACTTT. The chain carries TRBV24-1 and TRBJ1-6; no reliable D call. This CDR3 has 14 amino acids. The germline gives CDR1 KGHDR, CDR2 SFDVKD. Trimming left V 2 bases short and J 6 bases short, with 7 bases between.

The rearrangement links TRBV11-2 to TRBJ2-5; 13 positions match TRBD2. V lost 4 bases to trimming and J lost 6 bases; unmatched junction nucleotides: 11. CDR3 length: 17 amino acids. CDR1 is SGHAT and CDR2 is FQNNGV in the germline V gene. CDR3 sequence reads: CASSSETGTSGTKTQYF. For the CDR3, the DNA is TGTGCCAGCAGCTCGGAAACCGGGACTAGCGGGACCAAGACCCAGTACTTC.

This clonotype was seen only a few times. This CDR3 reads CASSFTGMGYTGELFF. The DNA for the CDR3 is TGTGCCAGCAGTTTCACAGGGATGGGTTACACCGGGGAGCTGTTTTTT. The chain couples TRBV12-3 or TRBV12-4 to TRBJ2-2; the D gene is possibly TRBD1 (6 bases). Trimming pared 3 bases from V and 3 bases from J, leaving 14 bases between. CDR3 length: 16 amino acids.

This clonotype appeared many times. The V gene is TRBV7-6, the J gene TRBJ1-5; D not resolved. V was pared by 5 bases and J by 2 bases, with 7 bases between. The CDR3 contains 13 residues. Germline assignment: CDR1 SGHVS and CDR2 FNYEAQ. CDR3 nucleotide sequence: TGTGCCAGCAGCCGAGGAGGCAATCAGCCCCAGCATTTT. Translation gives CASSRGGNQPQHF.

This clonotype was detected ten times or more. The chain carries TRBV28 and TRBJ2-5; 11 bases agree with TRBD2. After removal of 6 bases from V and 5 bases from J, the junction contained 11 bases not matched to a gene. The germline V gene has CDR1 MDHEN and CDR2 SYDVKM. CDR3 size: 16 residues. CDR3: CASRYLAGGGAETQYF. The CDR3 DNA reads TGTGCCAGCAGATATCTAGCGGGAGGCGGCGCGGAGACCCAGTACTTC.

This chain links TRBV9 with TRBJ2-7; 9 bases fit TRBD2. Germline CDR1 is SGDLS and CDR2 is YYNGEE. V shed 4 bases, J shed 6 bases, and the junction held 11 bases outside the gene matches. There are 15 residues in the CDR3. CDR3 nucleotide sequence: TGTGCCAGCAGCCAACACTTAGCGGGAGTGGTCGAGCAGTACTTC. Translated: CASSQHLAGVVEQYF.